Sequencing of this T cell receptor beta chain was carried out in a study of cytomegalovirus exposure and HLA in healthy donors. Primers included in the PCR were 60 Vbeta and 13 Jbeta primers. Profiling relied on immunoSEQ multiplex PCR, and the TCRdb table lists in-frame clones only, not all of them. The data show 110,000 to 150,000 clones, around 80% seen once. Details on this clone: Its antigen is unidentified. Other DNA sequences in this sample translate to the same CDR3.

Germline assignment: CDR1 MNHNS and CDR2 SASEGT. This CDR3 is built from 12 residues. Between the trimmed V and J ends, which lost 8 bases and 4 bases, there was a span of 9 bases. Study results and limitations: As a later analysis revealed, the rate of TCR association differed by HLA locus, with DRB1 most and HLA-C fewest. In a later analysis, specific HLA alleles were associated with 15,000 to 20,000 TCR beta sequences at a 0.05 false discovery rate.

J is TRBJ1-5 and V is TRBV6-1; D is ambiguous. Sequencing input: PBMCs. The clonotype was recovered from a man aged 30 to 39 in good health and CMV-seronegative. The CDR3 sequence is CASRGSNQPQHF. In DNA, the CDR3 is TGTGCCAGCCGGGGAAGTAATCAGCCCCAGCATTTT.